The sequence of this T cell receptor beta chain was determined in a study of neoadjuvant anti-PD-1 for oral cavity cancer. Regarding time point: after neoadjuvant nivolumab, at surgical resection. TCRdb's copy holds only in-frame clones and misses some; the assay was immunoSEQ multiplex PCR. The sample lists 68,000 or so clones; around 83% were seen once. This specimen consisted of PBMCs, obtained after nivolumab (anti-PD-1) treatment. This clonotype was sampled from a person between 40 and 85 years old with oral cavity squamous cell carcinoma.

CDR3 residues: CASSDRQRGPSYEQYF. The CDR3 region has the DNA TGTGCCAGCAGTGACCGCCAGCGGGGCCCTTCCTACGAGCAGTACTTC. The V gene is TRBV2, the J gene TRBJ2-7; 7 bases are a match to TRBD2. This CDR3 has 16 residues. The germline CDR1 and CDR2 sequences are SNHLY and FYNNEI. V shed 3 bases, J shed 1 base, and the junction held 9 bases outside the gene matches.